These 13 T cell receptor beta chains originate from one sample sequenced in a study of T cells in Graves' hyperthyroidism and ophthalmopathy. TCR beta CDR3 sequences were amplified from RNA transcripts. The TCR CDR3 first-round RT-PCR relied on the HTBI primer set. MiXCR, run by TCRdb on the multiplex PCR reads, gives a single entry per CDR3 protein. Among 250,000 or so distinct CDR3 sequences listed, roughly 17% were seen once. The sequenced sample consisted of blood. These receptors all stem from a young woman with Graves' ophthalmopathy.

The J gene is TRBJ2-6, the V gene TRBV5-8; D not certain. This CDR3 comprises 15 residues. Germline loops: CDR1 SGHTS, CDR2 YDEGEE. V was pared by 0 bases and J by 0 bases, with 4 bases between. The CDR3, as DNA: TGTGCCAGCAGCTTGGTAACCTCTGGGGCCAACGTCCTGACTTTC. The encoded protein is CASSLVTSGANVLTF.

This clonotype showed up just once. The chain uses TRBV2 and TRBJ1-1; 7 positions agree with TRBD1. V shed 6 bases and J 4 bases; nucleotides not matched to a gene: 11. Germline V gene data show CDR1 as SNHLY and CDR2 as FYNNEI. The length of the CDR3 is 15 residues. CDR3 residues: CASSPGGGGGTEAFF. DNA of the CDR3: TGTGCCAGCAGCCCGGGAGGGGGCGGTGGCACTGAAGCTTTCTTT.

The J gene is TRBJ2-6, the V gene TRBV10-1; a possible D gene is TRBD1 (5 bases). With 9 bases removed from V and 2 bases from J, the gap between germline ends came to 8 bases. From germline, CDR1 is WNHNN and CDR2 SYGVQD (reference sequence). The CDR3 loop spans 13 amino acids. The CDR3 DNA sequence: TGCGCCAGTGGACAACCTGGGGCCAACGTCCTGACTTTC. As protein: CASGQPGANVLTF.

The sample holds many counts of this clonotype. V is TRBV5-6 and J is TRBJ1-4; no definite D call. CDR1 and CDR2 (germline): SGHDT, YYEEEE. The CDR3 covers 15 residues. Trimming pared 0 bases from V and 3 bases from J, leaving 9 bases between. CDR3 sequence: CASSLEAWANEKLFF. In nucleotides, the CDR3 is TGTGCCAGCAGCTTGGAGGCGTGGGCTAATGAAAAACTGTTTTTT. Drawing the rest from reference TRBV5-6 and TRBJ1-4, the complete variable domain is DAGVTQSPTHLIKTRGQQVTLRCSPKSGHDTVSWYQQALGQGPQFIFQYYEEEERQRGNFPDRFSGHQFPNYSSELNVNALLLGDSALYLCASSLEAWANEKLFFGSGTQLSVL.

This clonotype was counted ten times or more. The CDR3 here is CASTYYRGRDSPLHF. DNA for the CDR3: TGTGCCAGCACCTACTACAGGGGACGGGATTCACCCCTCCACTTT. V and J are TRBV27 and TRBJ1-6, with TRBD1 matching over 7 bases. Looked up from germline, CDR1 is MNHEY and CDR2 is SMNVEV (reference sequence). This CDR3 region has 15 residues. Trimming took 7 bases from V and 8 from J; bases not matched to a gene: 11.

This chain uses TRBV15 with TRBJ2-2; D is possibly TRBD2 (7 bases). The CDR3 totals 16 residues. CDR1 is LNHNV and CDR2 is YYDKDF in the germline V gene (reference sequence). The V and J ends lost 1 base and 5 bases respectively, with 14 bases between them. CDR3 sequence reads: CATSRGWGGRTGELFF. The CDR3 bases are TGTGCCACCAGCAGAGGGTGGGGGGGCAGGACCGGGGAGCTGTTTTTT.

Many counts were recorded for this clonotype. This rearrangement joins TRBV28 to TRBJ2-1, with TRBD1 identical over 7 bases. The CDR3 covers 15 residues. The germline V gene encodes CDR1 MDHEN and CDR2 SYDVKM. V shed 4 bases, J shed 8 bases, and the junction held 11 bases outside the gene matches. The CDR3: CASSSSGTDLYEQFF. As DNA, the CDR3 is TGTGCCAGCAGTTCCTCCGGGACAGACCTCTATGAGCAGTTCTTC. Variable domain in full (rest from reference TRBV28 and TRBJ2-1): DVKVTQSSRYLVKRTGEKVFLECVQDMDHENMFWYRQDPGLGLRLIYFSYDVKMKEKGDIPEGYSVSREKKERFSLILESASTNQTSMYLCASSSSGTDLYEQFFGPGTRLTVL.

This chain links TRBV28 with TRBJ2-5; 13 bases match TRBD2. CDR3 length: 19 residues. The V and J ends lost 7 bases and 2 bases, in that order; junction bases with no gene match: 16. Germline assignment: CDR1 MDHEN and CDR2 SYDVKM. In DNA, the CDR3 is TGTGCCAGCAACCCAACGGTGAGGACTAGCGGGGGCGTTCAAGAGACCCAGTACTTC. It translates to CASNPTVRTSGGVQETQYF.

This clonotype has ten or more counts. The genes are TRBV9 and TRBJ2-6; TRBD1 agrees at 8 bases. The V and J ends lost 4 bases and 0 bases, in that order; junction bases with no gene match: 9. The CDR3 has 18 amino acids. Germline V CDR1 and CDR2: SGDLS, YYNGEE. The CDR3 protein is CASSNSPGQVSGANVLTF. In nucleotides, the CDR3 is TGTGCCAGCAGCAACTCACCGGGACAGGTCTCTGGGGCCAACGTCCTGACTTTC.

This clonotype was detected only once. The genes are TRBV20-1 and TRBJ1-2; 8 nucleotides agree with TRBD1. After removal of 3 bases from V and 4 bases from J, the junction contained 10 bases not matched to a gene. The germline V gene encodes CDR1 DFQATT and CDR2 SNEGSKA (reference sequence). This CDR3 is built from 15 residues. CDR3 sequence (DNA): TGCAGTGCTAGGGGCTCCGGGACAGGAAGCTATGGCTACACCTTC. Translating gives CSARGSGTGSYGYTF.

The CDR3 reads CASSLDSSNSPLHF. CDR3 nucleotide sequence: TGTGCCAGCAGCCTAGACAGTTCGAATTCACCCCTCCACTTT. The V and J genes are TRBV6-1 and TRBJ1-6; a weak D match, TRBD1 (5 bases). This CDR3 region has 14 residues. Per germline, CDR1 MNHNS and CDR2 SASEGT. With 6 bases removed from V and 7 bases from J, the gap between germline ends came to 13 bases.

This clonotype was recorded many times. The chain is built from TRBV6-1 and TRBJ1-2, with D possibly TRBD1 on 5 matching bases. The CDR3 length is 12 residues. Deletions cut 5 bases from V and 8 bases from J, with 12 bases between. CDR1 is MNHNS and CDR2 is SASEGT in the germline V gene. CDR3 residues: CASSSGTMGYTF. The CDR3 DNA reads TGTGCCAGCAGTTCCGGGACCATGGGCTACACCTTC.

There are many counts of this clonotype. The chain couples TRBV20-1 to TRBJ1-2; D gene unclear. The CDR3 loop spans 14 amino acids. V dropped 6 bases and J dropped 4 bases, with 18 bases sitting between them. Germline V CDR1 and CDR2: DFQATT, SNEGSKA (reference sequence). Here the CDR3 reads CSAPGGVLGYGYTF. The DNA of the CDR3 is TGCAGTGCCCCCGGCGGGGTCTTGGGCTATGGCTACACCTTC.